The rows below give T cell receptor beta chains drawn from one sample of a study of regulatory T cells in long-lasting Graves disease. TCRdb ran MiXCR on the multiplex PCR reads and lists one entry per CDR3 protein. Here the sample spans a few hundred thousand distinct CDR3 sequences, approximately 13% being singletons. These data also formed part of another study, on T cells in Graves' hyperthyroidism and ophthalmopathy.

The starting material was peripheral blood mononuclear cells (PBMCs), obtained at new diagnosis, from a patient treated with antithyroid drugs. Receptors originate from a man aged 25 to 45 with Graves disease. Both conserved end residues are part of each CDR3. The D gene is left open where the match is weak. Only part of the rows carry a size: once, few, many, or a class if the clone is expanded.

clone size	D gene	V gene	J gene	CDR3 protein	CDR3 DNA
many	TRBD1	TRBV12-5	TRBJ2-7	CASGGRDRGGSYEQYF	TGTGCTAGTGGTGGCCGGGACAGGGGAGGCTCCTACGAGCAGTACTTC
many	TRBD2	TRBV30	TRBJ2-7	CAWSFTSDEQYF	TGTGCCTGGAGTTTTACTAGCGACGAGCAGTACTTC
many	.	TRBV7-2	TRBJ2-1	CASSLLSSYNEQFF	TGTGCCAGCAGCTTATTGAGCTCCTACAATGAGCAGTTCTTC
few	.	TRBV29-1	TRBJ1-4	CSAEGQDNEKLFF	TGCAGCGCCGAGGGCCAGGATAATGAAAAACTGTTTTTT
many	.	TRBV7-8	TRBJ1-5	CASSSRALSNQPQHF	TGTGCCAGCAGCTCCCGAGCCCTTAGCAATCAGCCCCAGCATTTT
many	.	TRBV7-2	TRBJ1-2	CASSPLVGGYTF	TGTGCCAGCAGCCCCCTAGTCGGAGGCTACACCTTC
many	.	TRBV29-1	TRBJ1-1	CSVDKNTEAFF	TGCAGCGTGGACAAGAACACTGAAGCTTTCTTT
.	TRBD1	TRBV18	TRBJ2-5	CASSREQGGAGETQYF	TGTGCCAGCTCACGAGAACAAGGGGGCGCGGGAGAGACCCAGTACTTC
many	.	TRBV28	TRBJ2-5	CASHFGGETQYF	TGTGCCAGCCACTTCGGGGGAGAGACCCAGTACTTC
few	.	TRBV5-1	TRBJ2-7	CASSFQGGSSYEQYF	TGCGCCAGCAGCTTCCAAGGGGGGAGTTCCTACGAGCAGTACTTC
.	TRBD1	TRBV6-1	TRBJ2-7	CASTHSDRGAESGQYF	TGTGCCAGCACCCATTCGGACAGGGGGGCAGAATCCGGGCAGTACTTC
many	.	TRBV13	TRBJ2-7	CASSSRSSKEQYF	TGTGCCAGCAGCTCCCGGTCGTCGAAGGAGCAGTACTTC
many	TRBD2	TRBV20-1	TRBJ2-5	CSARVSTTSGVVGETQYF	TGCAGTGCTAGAGTCTCCACAACTAGCGGGGTCGTGGGGGAGACCCAGTACTTC
.	.	TRBV3-1	TRBJ1-4	CASRNNEKLFF	TGTGCCAGCAGGAATAATGAAAAACTGTTTTTT
.	TRBD2	TRBV20-1	TRBJ2-1	CSAGTRTSGRDNEQFF	TGCAGTGCTGGGACGCGGACTAGCGGGAGAGACAATGAGCAGTTCTTC
.	.	TRBV19	TRBJ2-1	CASSTSGGTNEQFF	TGTGCCAGTAGTACTAGCGGAGGGACAAATGAGCAGTTCTTC
few	TRBD1	TRBV5-1	TRBJ2-7	CASRRSGQGVYEQYF	TGCGCCAGCAGACGGTCGGGACAGGGTGTTTACGAGCAGTACTTC
many	.	TRBV28	TRBJ2-1	CASSPSRGLYNEQFF	TGTGCCAGCAGTCCCTCCCGGGGACTCTACAATGAGCAGTTCTTC
few	.	TRBV6-5	TRBJ1-4	CASSYEGGWPEKLFF	TGTGCCAGCAGTTACGAGGGAGGTTGGCCGGAAAAACTGTTTTTT
.	TRBD1	TRBV6-4	TRBJ2-1	CASSARDSGTYNEQFF	TGTGCCAGCAGTGCCCGGGACAGCGGAACCTACAATGAGCAGTTCTTC
many	TRBD1	TRBV6-1	TRBJ2-7	CASSPGTGASSEQYF	TGTGCCAGCAGCCCCGGGACAGGGGCTTCTAGCGAGCAGTACTTC
many	.	TRBV20-1	TRBJ2-7	CSASLGARSYEQYF	TGCAGTGCTAGTCTAGGGGCCCGCTCCTACGAGCAGTACTTC
many	.	TRBV18	TRBJ1-1	CASSPEPGSNTEAFF	TGTGCCAGCTCACCGGAGCCAGGGTCGAACACTGAAGCTTTCTTT
many	.	TRBV29-1	TRBJ1-1	CSGRKMNTEAFF	TGCAGCGGTCGGAAAATGAACACTGAAGCTTTCTTT
few	.	TRBV24-1	TRBJ2-1	CATSDWGEGLHNKQFF	TGTGCCACCAGTGATTGGGGAGAGGGGTTACACAATAAGCAGTTCTTC
many	.	TRBV10-3	TRBJ1-1	CATTPGTHMNTEAFF	TGTGCCACCACACCCGGGACACACATGAACACTGAAGCTTTCTTT
many	.	TRBV2	TRBJ2-7	CASSEAQVNYEQYF	TGTGCCAGCAGTGAGGCCCAGGTTAACTACGAGCAGTACTTC
few	.	TRBV4-1	TRBJ2-7	CASSQVGKGKYEQYF	TGCGCCAGCAGCCAGGTTGGGAAGGGGAAGTACGAGCAGTACTTC
many	TRBD1	TRBV7-6	TRBJ2-7	CASSKDPGTGYEQYF	TGTGCCAGCAGCAAAGATCCCGGGACAGGTTACGAGCAGTACTTC
many	TRBD2	TRBV12-3/TRBV12-4	TRBJ2-7	CASTSEAGGRVDEQYF	TGTGCCAGCACCTCCGAAGCGGGAGGAAGGGTCGACGAGCAGTACTTC
many	.	TRBV30	TRBJ2-6	CAWRLGGAGANVLTF	TGTGCCTGGAGACTGGGCGGGGCTGGGGCCAACGTCCTGACTTTC
few	TRBD1	TRBV6-1	TRBJ1-6	CASIHRDRARSPLHF	TGTGCCAGTATACATCGGGACAGGGCCAGATCACCCCTCCACTTT
many	.	TRBV6-2/TRBV6-3	TRBJ1-2	CASSYSGDPIYGYTF	TGTGCCAGCAGTTACTCAGGGGACCCCATCTATGGCTACACCTTC
many	.	TRBV19	TRBJ1-1	CASSITGPLNTEAFF	TGTGCCAGTAGTATTACAGGGCCCTTGAACACTGAAGCTTTCTTT
.	TRBD1	TRBV7-9	TRBJ2-2	CASSTDRGRTGELFF	TGTGCCAGCAGCACGGACAGGGGGCGCACCGGGGAGCTGTTTTTT
many	.	TRBV10-3	TRBJ2-7	CAISESNGGPYEQYF	TGTGCCATCAGTGAGTCGAACGGGGGCCCCTACGAGCAGTACTTC
.	.	TRBV30	TRBJ2-3	CAWSYRDWPQYF	TGTGCCTGGTCTTACAGGGATTGGCCGCAGTATTTT
many	.	TRBV2	TRBJ2-7	CASRRDPNYEQYF	TGTGCCAGCAGGAGGGACCCCAACTACGAGCAGTACTTC
many	.	TRBV12-3/TRBV12-4	TRBJ2-1	CASSHRSALTNEQFF	TGTGCCAGCAGTCACAGGTCGGCTCTTACCAATGAGCAGTTCTTC
.	.	TRBV5-6	TRBJ2-1	CASSPDPIGNEQFF	TGTGCCAGCAGCCCGGACCCAATAGGCAATGAGCAGTTCTTC
.	.	TRBV4-1	TRBJ2-2	CASSQDSGTNTGELFF	TGCGCCAGCAGCCAAGATTCAGGGACGAACACCGGGGAGCTGTTTTTT